The T cell receptor beta chain under discussion was sequenced for a study of CD8 T cells in ankylosing spondylitis (TCRdb year 2017). Broadly, across the study: The study profiled T cell receptor beta repertoires in healthy donors and ankylosing spondylitis patients to find disease-linked TCR variants. Peripheral blood was sampled, and synovial fluid was also collected from ankylosing spondylitis patients. The full study cohort was made up of over 20 ankylosing spondylitis patients and about a hundred healthy donors.

Instrument on record: Illumina HiSeq 2500. TCR beta libraries were prepared by quantitative 5'-RACE with molecular barcodes. Turning to the authors' computational methods: To identify disease-linked TCR variants, a new computational method was used, one built on a probabilistic model of VDJ rearrangement. TCRdb applied fastp at Q25 and MiXCR to the public reads, then kept only in-frame beta chains. One record per CDR3 amino acid sequence lists the most common genes and DNA. TCRdb's processing, not the authors' own work, is the source of the V and J calls. This sample lists 700,000 to 1,000,000 distinct CDR3 sequences; about 11% were detected once. Jointly, the top ten make up 0.51% of the sample. V and J are truncated by 0 bases and 3 bases respectively, leaving an intervening sequence of 6 bases. Including cysteine and phenylalanine, the CDR3 has 14 amino acids. Only the CDR3 region is kept as DNA, spanning 42 bases read in frame from base 1. The germline V gene gives CDR1 as ENHRY and CDR2 as SYGVKD.

At least ten counts were recorded for this clonotype. Its antigen is still unknown. Base-call qualities are not available, and no considerably larger clone is one nucleotide away. General findings and caveats noted by the study authors: Some TCR beta motif variants had previously been reported in synovial fluid and blood of reactive arthritis patients, which suggested common disease-initiation mechanisms. The disease-linked clones were reported to be significantly enriched in matched synovial fluid samples from ankylosing spondylitis patients. In peripheral blood, the disease-linked clones were found at relatively low frequencies and had a CD8+ phenotype. A TCR beta motif made up of several highly homologous amino acid variants appeared to be characteristic of blood from ankylosing spondylitis patients.

The sample consisted of blood, either unsorted or a sorted T cell fraction (not recorded which). The receptor's source is a male donor with ankylosing spondylitis. The rearranged chain carries TRBV10-3 and TRBJ1-5, with the D gene not clear enough to name. The DNA sequence reads TGTGCCATCAGTGAGTCAACTATCAATCAGCCCCAGCATTTT. This codes for CAISESTINQPQHF.